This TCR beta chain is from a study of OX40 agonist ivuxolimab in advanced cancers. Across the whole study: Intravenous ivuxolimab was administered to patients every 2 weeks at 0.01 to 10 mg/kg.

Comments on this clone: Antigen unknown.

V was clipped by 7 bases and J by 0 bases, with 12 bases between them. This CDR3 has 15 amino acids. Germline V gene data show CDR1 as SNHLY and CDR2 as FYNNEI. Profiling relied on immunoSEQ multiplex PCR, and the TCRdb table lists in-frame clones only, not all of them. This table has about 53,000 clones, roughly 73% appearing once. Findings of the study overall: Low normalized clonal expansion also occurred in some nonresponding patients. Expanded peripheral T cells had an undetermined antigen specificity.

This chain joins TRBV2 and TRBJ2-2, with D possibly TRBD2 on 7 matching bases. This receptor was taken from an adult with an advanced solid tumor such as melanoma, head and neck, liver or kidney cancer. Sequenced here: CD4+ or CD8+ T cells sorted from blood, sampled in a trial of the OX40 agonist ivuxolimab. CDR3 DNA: TGTGCCAGCACCCCGGGGGGCTCGAACACCGGGGAGCTGTTTTTT. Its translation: CASTPGGSNTGELFF.